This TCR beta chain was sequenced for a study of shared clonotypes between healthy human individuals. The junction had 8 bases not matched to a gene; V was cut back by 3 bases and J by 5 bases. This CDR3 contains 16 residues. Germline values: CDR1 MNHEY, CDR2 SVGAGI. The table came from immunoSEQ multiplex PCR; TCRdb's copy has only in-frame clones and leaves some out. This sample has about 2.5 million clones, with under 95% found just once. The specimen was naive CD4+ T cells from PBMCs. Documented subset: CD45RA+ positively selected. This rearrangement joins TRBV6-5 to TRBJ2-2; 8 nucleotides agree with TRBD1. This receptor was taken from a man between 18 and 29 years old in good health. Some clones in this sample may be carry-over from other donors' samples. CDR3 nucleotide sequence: TGTGCCAGCAGTTATAAAGGCAGGGGGCTTACCGGGGAGCTGTTTTTT. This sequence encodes CASSYKGRGLTGELFF.